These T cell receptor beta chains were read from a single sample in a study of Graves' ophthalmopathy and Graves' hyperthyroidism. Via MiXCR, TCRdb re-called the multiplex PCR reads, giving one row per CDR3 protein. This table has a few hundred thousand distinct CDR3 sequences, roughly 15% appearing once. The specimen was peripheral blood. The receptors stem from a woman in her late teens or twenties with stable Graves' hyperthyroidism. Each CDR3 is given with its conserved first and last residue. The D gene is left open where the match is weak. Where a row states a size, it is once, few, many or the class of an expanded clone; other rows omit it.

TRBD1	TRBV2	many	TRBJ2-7	TGTGCCAGCAGACCTGACAGGGTGGTATACTTC	CASRPDRVVYF
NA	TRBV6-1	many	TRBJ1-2	TGTGCCAGCAGGCAAGAACAGGGAATCTTGGACTATGGCTACACCTTC	CASRQEQGILDYGYTF
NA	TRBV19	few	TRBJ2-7	TGTGCCAGTAGTATAGGGTTCCAGGGCTACTACGAGCAGTACTTC	CASSIGFQGYYEQYF
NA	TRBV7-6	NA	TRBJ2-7	TGTGCCAGCAGCAAAGACACCTCCGCCCCCTACGAGCAGTACTTC	CASSKDTSAPYEQYF
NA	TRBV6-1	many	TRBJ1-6	TGTGCCAGCAGTCTTATAGAGGGTATTTCACCCCTCCACTTT	CASSLIEGISPLHF
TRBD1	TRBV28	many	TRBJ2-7	TGTGCCAGCAGCGACTCCGGGACAGGAACCTACGAGCAGTACTTC	CASSDSGTGTYEQYF
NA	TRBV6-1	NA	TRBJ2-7	TGTGCCAGCAGTCGAACTAGTTCCGAGCAGTACTTC	CASSRTSSEQYF
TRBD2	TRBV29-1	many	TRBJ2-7	TGCAGCGTTGAAAATCCGGCGGGGGGATTTTACGAGCAGTACTTC	CSVENPAGGFYEQYF
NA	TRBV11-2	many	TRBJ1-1	TGTGCCAGCAGCTTAAGCCGGGGAACTGAAGCTTTCTTT	CASSLSRGTEAFF
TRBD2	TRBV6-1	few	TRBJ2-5	TGTGCCAGCCGGAGACTAGCGGGGTCCCAAGAGACCCAGTACTTC	CASRRLAGSQETQYF
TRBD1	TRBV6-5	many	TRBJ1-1	TGTGCCAGCAGTTACCAATATTGGGGACAGGACTACACTGAAGCTTTCTTT	CASSYQYWGQDYTEAFF
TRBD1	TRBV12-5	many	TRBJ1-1	TGTGCTAGTGGTCACGTGGACAGGGGGCCAAAGTTAAACACTGAAGCTTTCTTT	CASGHVDRGPKLNTEAFF
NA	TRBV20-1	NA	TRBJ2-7	TGCAGTGCTGGGGCGACACTTTCCATGGCGCCCTACGAGCAGTACTTC	CSAGATLSMAPYEQYF
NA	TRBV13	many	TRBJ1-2	TGTGCCAGCAGCCCCCAGCCGTTAGGGTATGGCTACACCTTC	CASSPQPLGYGYTF
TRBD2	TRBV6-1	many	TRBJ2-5	TGTGCCAGCGATGGCGGGGGGGCTGGTGAGACCCAGTACTTC	CASDGGGAGETQYF
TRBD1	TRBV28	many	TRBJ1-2	TGTGCCAGCAGTTATGACAGGGCCCATATTTGGATTTACTATGGCTACACCTTC	CASSYDRAHIWIYYGYTF
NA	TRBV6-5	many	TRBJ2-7	TGTGCCAGCAAGTTAAGACAGGGGACTAACGAGCAGTACTTC	CASKLRQGTNEQYF
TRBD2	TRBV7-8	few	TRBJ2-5	TGTGCCAGCAGGGGTGGCGGGGGGCCGATTATAGAGACCCAGTACTTC	CASRGGGGPIIETQYF
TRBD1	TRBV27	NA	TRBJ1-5	TGTGCCAGCTGTTCCGGGACAGGGGTCAATCAGCCCCAGCATTTT	CASCSGTGVNQPQHF
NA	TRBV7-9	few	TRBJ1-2	TGTGCCAGCAGCTTAGGACAGCCAGCTCCCTATGGCTACACCTTC	CASSLGQPAPYGYTF
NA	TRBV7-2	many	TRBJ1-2	TGTGCCAGCAGCTTAGCCCTCAATGGCTACACCTTC	CASSLALNGYTF
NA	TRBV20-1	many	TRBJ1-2	TGCAGTGCTAGCGACGGAGTCTATGGCTACACCTTC	CSASDGVYGYTF
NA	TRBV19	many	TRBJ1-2	TGTGCCAGTAGTATAGATTGGCCCGACTATGGCTACACCTTC	CASSIDWPDYGYTF
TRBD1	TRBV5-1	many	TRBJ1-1	TGCGCCAGCAGCCCCGGGACAGGGTTTGGGGGCACTGAAGCTTTCTTT	CASSPGTGFGGTEAFF
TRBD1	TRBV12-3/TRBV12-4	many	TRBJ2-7	TGTGCCAGCAGTTCCGGACAGGCGTCCTACGAGCAGTACTTC	CASSSGQASYEQYF
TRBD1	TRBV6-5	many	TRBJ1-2	TGTGCCAGCAGTCTATTTGGGACAGGCAACTATGGCTACACCTTC	CASSLFGTGNYGYTF
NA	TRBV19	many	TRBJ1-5	TGTGCCAGCCGTTTGGGGGTGGGACCTCATCAGCCCCAGCATTTT	CASRLGVGPHQPQHF
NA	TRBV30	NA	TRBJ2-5	TGTGCCTGGCGACAGCCGATTGTCGAGACCCAGTACTTC	CAWRQPIVETQYF
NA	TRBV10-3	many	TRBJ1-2	TGTGCCATCAGTGATTATGGACGGAACCGAAACTATGGCTACACCTTC	CAISDYGRNRNYGYTF
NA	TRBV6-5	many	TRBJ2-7	TGTGCCGCACGCCGGGTCAGCTCCTACGAGCAGTACTTC	CAARRVSSYEQYF
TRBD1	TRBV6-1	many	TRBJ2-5	TGTGCCAGCACCAGAAGGACAGGGGTCATTTTAGAGACCCAGTACTTC	CASTRRTGVILETQYF
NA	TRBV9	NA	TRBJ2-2	TGTGCCAGCAGCGTAGCGCCGACAGGCCCCACCGGGGAGCTGTTTTTT	CASSVAPTGPTGELFF
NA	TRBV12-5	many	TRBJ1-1	TGTGCTAGTGGTTTGAGGGGCGGCTTGCCCCGGAACACTGAAGCTTTCTTT	CASGLRGGLPRNTEAFF
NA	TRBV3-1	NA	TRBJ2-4	TGTGCCAGCAGCCAAGGTGGTCTAGCAGAAGCCAAAAACATTCAGTACTTC	CASSQGGLAEAKNIQYF
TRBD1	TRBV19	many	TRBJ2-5	TGTGCCAGTAGTTTCCGGACAGGGCGTAGTAGAGAGACCCAGTACTTC	CASSFRTGRSRETQYF
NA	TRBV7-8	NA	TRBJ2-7	TGTGCCAGCAGTTTACTCAGGGGACTCTACGAGCAGTACTTC	CASSLLRGLYEQYF
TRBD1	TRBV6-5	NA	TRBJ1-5	TGTGCCAGCAGTTATACAGGGGCTAGCAATCAGCCCCAGCATTTT	CASSYTGASNQPQHF
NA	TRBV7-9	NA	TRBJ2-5	TGTGCCAGCAGCTTAGAAGGACTATACCAAGAGACCCAGTACTTC	CASSLEGLYQETQYF
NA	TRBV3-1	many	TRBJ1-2	TGTGCCAGCAGCCCCCAACGACTGGGAGGCTACACCTTC	CASSPQRLGGYTF
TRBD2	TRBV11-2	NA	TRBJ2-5	TGTGCCAGCAGCCCCTCTGGCCTAACTAGCGGGGGGGCCGAGACCCAGTACTTC	CASSPSGLTSGGAETQYF
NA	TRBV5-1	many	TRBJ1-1	TGCGCCAGCAATAAAGGGGGGAGGGAAGCTTTCTTT	CASNKGGREAFF
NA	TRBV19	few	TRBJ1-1	TGTGCCAGTAATATACAGGCGGGGAACACTGAAGCTTTCTTT	CASNIQAGNTEAFF
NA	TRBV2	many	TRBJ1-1	TGTGCCAGCAAACAGGACGGGAACACTGAAGCTTTCTTT	CASKQDGNTEAFF
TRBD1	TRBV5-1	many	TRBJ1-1	TGCGCCAGCAGCTTGAGGCCAGGGGGCTTATTGAACACTGAAGCTTTCTTT	CASSLRPGGLLNTEAFF
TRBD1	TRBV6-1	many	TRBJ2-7	TGTGCCACCGCAGTGTGGTGGGGACAGGGGGCTTACGAGCAGTACTTC	CATAVWWGQGAYEQYF
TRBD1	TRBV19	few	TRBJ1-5	TGTGCCAGTACTCCATCGGGCAGGGGGCGGCAGCCCCAGCATTTT	CASTPSGRGRQPQHF
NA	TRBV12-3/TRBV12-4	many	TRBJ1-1	TGTGCCAGCAGTTTAGCGCCAGGGGTGAAGGCTGAAGCTTTCTTT	CASSLAPGVKAEAFF
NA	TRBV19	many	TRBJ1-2	TGTGCCAGTACCACCGCGCGGGTTAACTATGGCTACACCTTC	CASTTARVNYGYTF
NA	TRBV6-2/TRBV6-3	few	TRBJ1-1	TGTGCCAGCAGCAAATGGACGGGACTAGCTTTCTTT	CASSKWTGLAFF
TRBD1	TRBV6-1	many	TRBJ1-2	TGTGCCAGCAGGGCAACTCAGGGGGTTGGGGACTATGGCTACACCTTC	CASRATQGVGDYGYTF
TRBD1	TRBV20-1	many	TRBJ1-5	TGCAGTGCTGGCGAGCAGGGGGCGGGTAGCAATCAGCCCCAGCATTTT	CSAGEQGAGSNQPQHF